This T cell receptor beta chain was identified during a study of molecular identifiers for immune sequencing clone quantification. Only a few counts were recorded for this clonotype. Construction of naive CD8 libraries employed about 17,000 to 1,100,000 sorted cells together with 10%, 30% or 50% RNA. The bulk TCR libraries were made with methods described before and with listed TCR primers. TCRdb passed the PCR reads through MiXCR, listing each CDR3 protein once. This table has about 510,000 distinct CDR3 sequences, around 21% appearing once. V was pared by 6 bases and J by 2 bases, with 8 bases between. This CDR3 has 12 residues.

The sample was naive CD8+ T cells from blood, with Jurkat cell RNA spiked in. Subset indicated: FACS-sorted CD8+CD4-CCR7+CD45RA+ naive T cells. The TCR sequence derives from a human donor in good health. Some libraries in this study had Jurkat cell RNA spiked in. The chain couples TRBV12-3 or TRBV12-4 to TRBJ2-7; D gene ambiguous. The CDR3 protein is CASRHDAYEQYF. CDR3 in DNA: TGTGCCAGCAGACACGATGCCTACGAGCAGTACTTC.